This T cell receptor beta chain was sequenced for a study of human T cells and chemical hapten exposure. Background on the study: Across the whole study, which lasted 20 to 30 weeks, patients were given diphenylcyclopropenone on the scalp once a week.

This CDR3 is built from 16 residues. CDR1 is SGHTA, CDR2 FQGNSA, per germline. The V gene end was trimmed by 1 base and the J gene end by 5 bases; junction bases not matched to a gene: 4. From the RACE reads, TCRdb called clonotypes with MiXCR, one entry per CDR3 protein. The sample has over 300,000 distinct CDR3 sequences, approximately 5.1% seen once. Time point noted: pre-sensitization, week 0. Documented treatment: therapeutic diphenylcyclopropenone sensitization with weekly scalp DPC. Every patch test was put on after a blood sample was taken. Sequencing started from total RNA isolated from unfractionated whole blood. Many counts were recorded for this clonotype.

The TCR originated in a woman aged 45-59 years with alopecia areata. Some clones in this sample may be carry-over from other donors' samples. The chain joins TRBV7-2 to TRBJ2-1; 11 bases map to TRBD2. This material consisted of whole blood, taken in connection with sensitization to the hapten diphenylcyclopropenone (DPC). The CDR3 sequence is CASSLVLAGGNNEQFF. The CDR3 coding sequence is TGTGCCAGCAGCTTAGTTCTAGCGGGAGGCAACAATGAGCAGTTCTTC. The entire variable domain, with the rest obtained from reference TRBV7-2 and TRBJ2-1, is as follows: GAGVSQSPSNKVTEKGKDVELRCDPISGHTALYWYRQSLGQGLEFLIYFQGNSAPDKSGLPSDRFSAERTGGSVSTLTIQRTQQEDSAVYLCASSLVLAGGNNEQFFGPGTRLTVL.